This TCR beta chain stems from a study of blood T cell repertoires in COVID-19 (dated by TCRdb to 2020 to 2022). Background for the entire study: Samples covering the acute and convalescent phases of COVID-19 were provided by collaborators in the United States, Italy and Spain. Samples were obtained from the ongoing ImmuneRACE study (first 160 participants) and from 1,254 subjects provided by 6 global collaborators. A freely available public database, intended as a resource for researchers studying the immune response to SARS-CoV-2, is where the repertoires were released. The dataset comprised deeply sampled blood TCRbeta repertoires from subjects exposed to, actively infected with, or recovered from COVID-19. The prospective study material was composed of cDNA or gDNA derived from T cells, B-cell-depleted T cells, or PBMCs. Where HLA class I and class II types were available, the types were taken from metadata supplied by the sample provider, not from assay-based typing. A de-identified subject ID, COVID-19 status, age in years and sex were almost always included in the sample metadata.

TCRbeta CDR3 regions were amplified from genomic DNA using the immunoSEQ Assay, a bias-controlled multiplex PCR. The study's processing was this. The number of nucleated cells in each sample was estimated from the amplification of reference gene primers within the assay. To quantify the absolute abundance of each unique TCRbeta CDR3 rearrangement, sequence reads were collapsed and filtered. For each sample, productive Simpson clonality was calculated as the square root of Simpson's diversity index over productive rearrangements. TCRdb took this table from immuneACCESS and kept in-frame rearrangements with V and J called. Such tables lack part of the clones; where checked against another copy, unresolved V genes explain under half of the gap, and the rest is unexplained. V, J and clone size derive from that table, while D and trimming were established from the DNA sequence. The sample table lists fewer than 200,000 clones, about four fifths of them with a count of one. Roughly 7.5% of the sample goes to the ten largest clones.

This clone was seen only once. Its binding antigen is unknown. No base quality values were provided; no much bigger clone lies one nucleotide off. Trimming at the junction amounts to 4 bases on V and 9 bases on J, and the germline ends lie 10 bases apart. The CDR3, cysteine through phenylalanine, is 12 amino acids long. Only the CDR3 region is kept as DNA, spanning 36 bases read in frame from base 1. The germline V gene (reference sequence) provides CDR1 SEHNR and CDR2 FQNEAQ. In Seattle, one collaborating source enrolled patients while the infection was active and tracked those patients longitudinally over the course of disease. Collaborating institutions collected whole blood in K2EDTA tubes following their own protocols. For TCRbeta analysis, collaborator samples were shipped as frozen whole blood, as isolated PBMCs, or as DNA extracted from either sample type. Summary of the overall study and its limitations: The amount of clinical and demographic metadata varied by source and participant and was provided uncurated.

Material for sequencing was peripheral blood. The rearrangement combines TRBV7-9 with TRBJ2-1, with a tentative D gene TRBD2 over 6 matching bases. The origin of this receptor is a woman between 65 and 79 years old with COVID-19, enrolled during active disease. This receptor carries the CDR3 CASSSLAVEQFF. DNA sequence: TGTGCCAGCAGCTCGTTAGCGGTTGAGCAGTTCTTC.